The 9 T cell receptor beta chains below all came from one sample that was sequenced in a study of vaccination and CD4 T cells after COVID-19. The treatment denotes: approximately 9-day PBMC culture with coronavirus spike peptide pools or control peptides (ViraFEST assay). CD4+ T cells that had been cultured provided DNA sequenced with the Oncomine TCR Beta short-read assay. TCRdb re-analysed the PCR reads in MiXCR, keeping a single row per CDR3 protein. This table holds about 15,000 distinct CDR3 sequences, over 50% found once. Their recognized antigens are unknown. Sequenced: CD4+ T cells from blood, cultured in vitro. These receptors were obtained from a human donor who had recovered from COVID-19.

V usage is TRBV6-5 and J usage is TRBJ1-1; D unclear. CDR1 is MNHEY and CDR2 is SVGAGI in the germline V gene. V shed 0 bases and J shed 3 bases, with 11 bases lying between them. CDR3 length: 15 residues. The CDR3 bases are TGTGCCAGCAGTTACTCGCTAGTCGGAGACACTGAAGCTTTCTTT. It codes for CASSYSLVGDTEAFF.

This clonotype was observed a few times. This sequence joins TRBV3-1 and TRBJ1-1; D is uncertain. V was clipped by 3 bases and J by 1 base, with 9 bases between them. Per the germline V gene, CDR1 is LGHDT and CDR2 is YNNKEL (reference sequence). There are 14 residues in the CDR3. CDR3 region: CASSQSYANTEAFF. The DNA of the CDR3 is TGTGCCAGCAGCCAGAGTTATGCGAACACTGAAGCTTTCTTT. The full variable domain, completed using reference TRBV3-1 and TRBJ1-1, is DTAVSQTPKYLVTQMGNDKSIKCEQNLGHDTMYWYKQDSKKFLKIMFSYNNKELIINETVPNRFSPKSPDKAHLNLHINSLELGDSAVYFCASSQSYANTEAFFGQGTRLTVV.

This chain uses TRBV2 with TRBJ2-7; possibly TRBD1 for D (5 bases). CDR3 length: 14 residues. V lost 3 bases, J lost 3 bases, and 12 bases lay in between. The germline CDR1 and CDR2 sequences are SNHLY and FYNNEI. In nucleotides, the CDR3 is TGTGCCAGCAGTGAGGAGCAGGGTCTCTACGAGCAGTACTTC. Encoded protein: CASSEEQGLYEQYF.

The CDR3 loop is CASSSAGGGDTQYF. The CDR3 bases are TGTGCCAGCAGCTCAGCAGGGGGCGGCGATACGCAGTATTTT. V usage is TRBV11-3 and J usage is TRBJ2-3; TRBD1 aligns across 8 bases. Germline V gene sequence: CDR1 SGHNT, CDR2 YENEEA. This CDR3 contains 14 residues. V lost 4 bases, J lost 6 bases, and 6 bases stayed unmatched. Filled out from reference TRBV11-3 and TRBJ2-3, the complete variable domain reads EAGVVQSPRYKIIEKKQPVAFWCNPISGHNTLYWYLQNLGQGPELLIRYENEEAVDDSQLPKDRFSAERLKGVDSTLKIQPAELGDSAVYLCASSSAGGGDTQYFGPGTRLTVL.

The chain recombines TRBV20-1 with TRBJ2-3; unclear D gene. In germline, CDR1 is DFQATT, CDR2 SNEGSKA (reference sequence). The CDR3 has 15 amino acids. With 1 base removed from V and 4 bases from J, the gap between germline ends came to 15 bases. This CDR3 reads CSARGLLDKSDTQYF. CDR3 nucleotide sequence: TGCAGTGCTAGAGGGCTCCTCGATAAATCAGATACGCAGTATTTT.

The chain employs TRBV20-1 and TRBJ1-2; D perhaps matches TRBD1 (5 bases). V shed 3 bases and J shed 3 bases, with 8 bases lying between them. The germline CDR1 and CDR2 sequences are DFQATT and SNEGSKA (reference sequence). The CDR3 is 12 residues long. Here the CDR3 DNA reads TGCAGTGCTAGCGGGACTTACTATGGCTACACCTTC. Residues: CSASGTYYGYTF.

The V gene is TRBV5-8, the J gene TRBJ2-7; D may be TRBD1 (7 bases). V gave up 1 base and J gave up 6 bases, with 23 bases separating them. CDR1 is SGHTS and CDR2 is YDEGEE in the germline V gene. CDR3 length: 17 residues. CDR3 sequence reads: CASSLRAGGWEPLEQYF. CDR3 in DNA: TGTGCCAGCAGCTTGCGGGCAGGGGGGTGGGAGCCCCTCGAGCAGTACTTC.

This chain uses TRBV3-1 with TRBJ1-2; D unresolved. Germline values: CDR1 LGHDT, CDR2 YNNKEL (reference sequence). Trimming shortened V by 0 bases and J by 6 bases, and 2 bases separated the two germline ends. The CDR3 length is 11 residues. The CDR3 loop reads CASSQDHGYTF. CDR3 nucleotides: TGTGCCAGCAGCCAAGACCATGGCTACACCTTC.

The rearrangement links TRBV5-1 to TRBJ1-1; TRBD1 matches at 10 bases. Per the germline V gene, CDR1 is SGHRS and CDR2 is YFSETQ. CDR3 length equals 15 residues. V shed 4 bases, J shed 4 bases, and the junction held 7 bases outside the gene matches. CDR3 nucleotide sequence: TGCGCCAGCAGCCGGGACAGGGGATGGGGCACTGAAGCTTTCTTT. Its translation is CASSRDRGWGTEAFF.